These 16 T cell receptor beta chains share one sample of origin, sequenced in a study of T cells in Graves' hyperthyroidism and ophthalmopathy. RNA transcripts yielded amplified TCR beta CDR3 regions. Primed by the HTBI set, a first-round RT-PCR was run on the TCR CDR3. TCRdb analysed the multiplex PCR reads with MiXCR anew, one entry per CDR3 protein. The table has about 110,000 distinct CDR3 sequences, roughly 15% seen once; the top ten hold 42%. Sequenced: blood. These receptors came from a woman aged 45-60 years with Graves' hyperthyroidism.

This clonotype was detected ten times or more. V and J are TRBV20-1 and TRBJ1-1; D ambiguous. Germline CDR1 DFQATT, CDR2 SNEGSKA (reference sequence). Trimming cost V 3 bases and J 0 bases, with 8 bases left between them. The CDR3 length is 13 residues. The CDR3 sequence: CSASSGVNTEAFF. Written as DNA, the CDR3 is TGCAGTGCTAGTTCCGGGGTGAACACTGAAGCTTTCTTT.

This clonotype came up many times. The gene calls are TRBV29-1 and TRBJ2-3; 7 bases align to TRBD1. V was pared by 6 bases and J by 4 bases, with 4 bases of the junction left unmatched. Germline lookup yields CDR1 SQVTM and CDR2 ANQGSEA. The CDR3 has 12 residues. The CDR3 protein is CSVRDRSDTQYF. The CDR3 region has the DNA TGCAGCGTCCGGGACAGATCAGATACGCAGTATTTT.

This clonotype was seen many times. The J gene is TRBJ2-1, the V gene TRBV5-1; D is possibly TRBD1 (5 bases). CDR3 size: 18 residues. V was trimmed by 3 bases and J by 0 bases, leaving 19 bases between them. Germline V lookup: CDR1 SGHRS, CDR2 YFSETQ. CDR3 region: CASSSSAQGVFSYNEQFF. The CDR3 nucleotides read TGCGCCAGCAGCTCGTCCGCCCAGGGTGTGTTCTCCTACAATGAGCAGTTCTTC.

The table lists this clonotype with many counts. Here the CDR3 DNA reads TGTGCCAGCTCACCACAGAAGAACACTGAAGCTTTCTTT. It yields the protein CASSPQKNTEAFF. The gene calls are TRBV18 and TRBJ1-1; D is unclear. The V end was cut by 1 base, the J end by 1 base, with 4 bases between. The CDR3 totals 13 residues. Germline lookup yields CDR1 KGHSH and CDR2 LQKENI.

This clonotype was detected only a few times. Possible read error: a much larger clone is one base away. CDR3: CSAGTGKHF. As DNA, the CDR3 is TGCAGTGCAGGGACCGGGAAGCACTTC. The V and J genes are TRBV20-1 and TRBJ2-5, with D tentatively TRBD1 or TRBD2 (5 bases each). Germline V gene data show CDR1 as DFQATT and CDR2 as SNEGSKA (reference sequence). The CDR3 loop spans 9 amino acids.

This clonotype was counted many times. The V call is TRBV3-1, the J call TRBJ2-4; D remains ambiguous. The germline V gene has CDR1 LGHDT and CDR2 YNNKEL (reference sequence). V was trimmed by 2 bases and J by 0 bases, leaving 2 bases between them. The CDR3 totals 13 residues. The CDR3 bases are TGTGCCAGCAGCCAACTAGCCAAAAACATTCAGTACTTC. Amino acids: CASSQLAKNIQYF.

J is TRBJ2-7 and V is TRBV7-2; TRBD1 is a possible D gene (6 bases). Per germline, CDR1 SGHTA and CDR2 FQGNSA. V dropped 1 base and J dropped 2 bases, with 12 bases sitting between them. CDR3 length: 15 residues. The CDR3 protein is CASSLEATGTYEQYF. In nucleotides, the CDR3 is TGTGCCAGCAGCTTAGAAGCAACAGGGACCTACGAGCAGTACTTC.

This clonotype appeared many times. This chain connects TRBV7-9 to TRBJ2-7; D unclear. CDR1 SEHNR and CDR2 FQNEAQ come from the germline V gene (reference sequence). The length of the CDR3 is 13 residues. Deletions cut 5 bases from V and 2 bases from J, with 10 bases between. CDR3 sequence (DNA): TGTGCCAGCAGCCCGCCCGTAGCCTACGAGCAGTACTTC. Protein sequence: CASSPPVAYEQYF.

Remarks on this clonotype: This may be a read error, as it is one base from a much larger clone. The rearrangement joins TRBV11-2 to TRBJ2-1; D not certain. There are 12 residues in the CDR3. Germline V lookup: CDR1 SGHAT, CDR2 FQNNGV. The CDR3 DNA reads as TGTGCCAGCAGCCCGGCCTGGGATGAGCGGTTCTTC. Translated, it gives CASSPAWDERFF.

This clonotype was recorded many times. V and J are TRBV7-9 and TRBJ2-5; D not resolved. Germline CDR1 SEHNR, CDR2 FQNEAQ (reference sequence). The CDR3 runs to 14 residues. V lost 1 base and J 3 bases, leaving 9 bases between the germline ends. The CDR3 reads CASSLGSQKETQYF. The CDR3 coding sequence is TGTGCCAGCAGCTTAGGGTCTCAGAAAGAGACCCAGTACTTC.

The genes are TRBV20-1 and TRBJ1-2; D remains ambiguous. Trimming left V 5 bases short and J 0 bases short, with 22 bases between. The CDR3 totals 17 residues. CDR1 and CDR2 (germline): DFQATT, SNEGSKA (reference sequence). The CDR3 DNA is TGCAGTGCTCTAATCTGGGAGTCCCTCCGGGCTAACTATGGCTACACCTTC. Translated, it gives CSALIWESLRANYGYTF.

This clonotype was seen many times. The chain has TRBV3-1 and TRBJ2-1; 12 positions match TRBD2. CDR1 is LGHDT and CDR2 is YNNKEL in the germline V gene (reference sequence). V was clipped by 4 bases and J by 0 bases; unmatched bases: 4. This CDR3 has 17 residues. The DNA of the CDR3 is TGTGCCAGCAGCCTCGGACTAGCGGGGAGCTCCTACAATGAGCAGTTCTTC. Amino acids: CASSLGLAGSSYNEQFF.

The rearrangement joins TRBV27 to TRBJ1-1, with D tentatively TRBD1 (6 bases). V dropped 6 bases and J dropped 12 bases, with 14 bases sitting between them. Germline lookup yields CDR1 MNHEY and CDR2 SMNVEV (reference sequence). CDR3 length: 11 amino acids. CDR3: CASSRGQITFF. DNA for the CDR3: TGTGCCAGCAGCCGTGGACAGATAACTTTCTTT.

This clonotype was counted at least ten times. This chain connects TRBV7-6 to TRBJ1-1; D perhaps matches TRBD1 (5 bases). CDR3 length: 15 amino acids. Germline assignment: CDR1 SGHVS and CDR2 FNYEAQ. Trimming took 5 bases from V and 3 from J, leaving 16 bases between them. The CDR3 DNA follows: TGTGCCAGCAGCCTAGGGCCAGGGAAGTACACTGAAGCTTTCTTT. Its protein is CASSLGPGKYTEAFF.

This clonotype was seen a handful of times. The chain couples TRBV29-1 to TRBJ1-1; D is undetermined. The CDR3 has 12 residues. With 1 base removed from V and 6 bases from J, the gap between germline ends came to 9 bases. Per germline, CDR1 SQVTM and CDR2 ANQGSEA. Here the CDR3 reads CSVEGARAEAFF. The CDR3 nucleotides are TGCAGCGTTGAAGGGGCTAGGGCTGAAGCTTTCTTT.

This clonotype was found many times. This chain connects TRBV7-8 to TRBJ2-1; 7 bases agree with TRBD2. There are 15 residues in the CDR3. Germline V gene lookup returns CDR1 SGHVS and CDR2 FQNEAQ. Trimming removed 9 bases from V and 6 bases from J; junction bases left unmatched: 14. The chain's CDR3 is CASHRLALGPNEQFF. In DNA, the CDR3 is TGTGCCAGTCACCGACTAGCCCTGGGCCCCAATGAGCAGTTCTTC. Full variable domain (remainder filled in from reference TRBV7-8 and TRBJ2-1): GAGVSQSPRYKVAKRGQDVALRCDPISGHVSLFWYQQALGQGPEFLTYFQNEAQLDKSGLPSDRFFAERPEGSVSTLKIQRTQQEDSAVYLCASHRLALGPNEQFFGPGTRLTVL.